One and the same sample provided the 21 T cell receptor beta chains below, sequenced in a study of blood T cell repertoires in COVID-19. Sequenced by immunoSEQ multiplex PCR; TCRdb stores in-frame clones only, minus some. This table holds about 42,000 clones, just under 85% found once. Sequencing was performed on peripheral blood. Receptor source: a man aged 45-65 years with active COVID-19.

About this clone itself: The sample holds other DNA sequences that translate to the same CDR3. The chain uses TRBV6-1 and TRBJ2-3; 12 nucleotides line up with TRBD2. With 2 bases clipped from V and 4 bases from J, the junction kept 1 base outside the gene matches. The CDR3 totals 15 residues. CDR1 and CDR2 from the germline V gene are MNHNS and SASEGT. The CDR3 bases are TGTGCCAGCAGTGAACTAGCGGGAGGGCCAGATACGCAGTATTTT. Translating it yields CASSELAGGPDTQYF.

The gene calls are TRBV5-1 and TRBJ1-5; D unresolved. CDR1 and CDR2 (germline): SGHRS, YFSETQ. The CDR3 covers 16 residues. With 0 bases removed from V and 3 bases from J, the gap between germline ends came to 13 bases. The CDR3 DNA reads TGCGCCAGCAGCTTGGGAGATCGGAGGGACAATCAGCCCCAGCATTTT. Residues: CASSLGDRRDNQPQHF.

This chain joins TRBV5-3 and TRBJ2-4; D gene unclear. TRBV5-3 is an open reading frame whose function is uncertain. V lost 4 bases to trimming and J lost 0 bases, with 2 bases between them. The CDR3 loop spans 12 amino acids. CDR3 sequence reads: CARSLAKNIQYF. The CDR3 DNA reads as TGTGCCAGAAGCCTAGCCAAAAACATTCAGTACTTC.

The chain couples TRBV5-6 to TRBJ2-1; possibly TRBD2 for D (7 bases). The CDR3 consists of 16 residues. CDR1 and CDR2 from the germline V gene are SGHDT and YYEEEE. V was pared by 5 bases and J by 0 bases, with 15 bases between. CDR3 in amino acids: CASRWEGVSSYNEQFF. CDR3 sequence (DNA): TGTGCCAGCAGGTGGGAGGGGGTGAGCTCCTACAATGAGCAGTTCTTC.

The rearrangement joins TRBV4-2 to TRBJ2-1; D not resolved. The V end lost 4 bases, the J end lost 3 bases, and 10 bases lay between the germline ends. CDR3 length: 14 amino acids. CDR1 is LGHNA, CDR2 YNFKEQ, per germline. CDR3 bases: TGTGCCAGCAGCCCAAAAGCCCACTACAATGAGCAGTTCTTC. The encoded protein is CASSPKAHYNEQFF.

The chain carries TRBV6-2 or TRBV6-3 and TRBJ1-1; D might be TRBD1 (6 bases). Germline V gene data show CDR1 as MNHEY and CDR2 as SVGEGT. V was shortened by 4 bases and J by 4 bases, with 22 bases between the two germline ends. This CDR3 spans 17 amino acids. CDR3 sequence (DNA): TGTGCCAGCAGTTTGAGCTTTCAGGGGTCGTGGGGCACTGAAGCTTTCTTT. Translation gives CASSLSFQGSWGTEAFF.

The CDR3 DNA reads as TGTGCCAGCAGCGTTAGCGGCCGCTACACAGATACGCAGTATTTT. This translates into CASSVSGRYTDTQYF. V and J are TRBV5-4 and TRBJ2-3, with D possibly matching TRBD2 (6 bases). Trimming removed 4 bases from V and 2 bases from J, with 14 bases in between. This CDR3 comprises 15 residues. Germline CDR1 SGHNT, CDR2 YYREEE (reference sequence).

The rearrangement links TRBV29-1 to TRBJ1-5; TRBD1 matches 8 bases. Trimming took 1 base from V and 1 from J; bases not matched to a gene: 6. The CDR3 length is 16 residues. Germline values: CDR1 SQVTM, CDR2 ANQGSEA. The CDR3 is CSVEVSRDRSNQPQHF. The CDR3 region has the DNA TGCAGCGTTGAAGTATCCCGGGACAGGAGCAATCAGCCCCAGCATTTT.

This rearrangement joins TRBV11-2 to TRBJ2-7; perhaps TRBD2 as D (6 bases). CDR3 length: 16 residues. V was trimmed by 0 bases and J by 6 bases, leaving 18 bases between them. Per germline, CDR1 SGHAT and CDR2 FQNNGV. CDR3 amino acids: CASSLDRKPMGGEQYF. DNA for the CDR3: TGTGCCAGCAGCTTAGACCGTAAACCGATGGGAGGCGAGCAGTACTTC.

The V gene is TRBV11-2, the J gene TRBJ2-1; 7 bases agree with TRBD2. With 2 bases clipped from V and 0 bases from J, the junction kept 4 bases outside the gene matches. The CDR3 covers 16 residues. Germline V gene lookup returns CDR1 SGHAT and CDR2 FQNNGV. CDR3 in amino acids: CASSLTSVSSYNEQFF. Written as DNA, the CDR3 is TGTGCCAGCAGCTTAACTAGCGTAAGCTCCTACAATGAGCAGTTCTTC.

This chain connects TRBV6-6 to TRBJ1-6, with D perhaps matching TRBD1 (5 bases). There are 15 residues in the CDR3. Per germline, CDR1 MNHNY and CDR2 SVGAGI (reference sequence). Trimming removed 6 bases at V and 9 bases at J, with 18 bases between. In DNA form, the CDR3 reads TGTGCCAGCAGCCTAGGGGCGGTTTTGGGTTCACCCCTCCACTTT. Encoded protein: CASSLGAVLGSPLHF.

J is TRBJ1-3 and V is TRBV6-6; 7 nucleotides align to TRBD1. There are 15 residues in the CDR3. J was trimmed by 4 bases and V by 1 base; bases with no gene match: 4. Per the germline V gene, CDR1 is MNHNY and CDR2 is SVGAGI (reference sequence). CDR3 loop: CASSYLKQGGNTIYF. The CDR3 region has the DNA TGTGCCAGCAGTTACTTGAAACAGGGGGGAAACACCATATATTTT.

This clone was detected once. The chain is built from TRBV7-3 and TRBJ2-1; TRBD2 agrees at 9 bases. Trimming took 4 bases from V and 5 from J; bases not matched to a gene: 6. Germline CDR1 reads SGHTA; CDR2 reads FQGTGA. The CDR3 covers 15 residues. The CDR3 protein is CASSSTSGPHNEQFF. For the CDR3, the DNA is TGTGCCAGCAGCTCGACTAGCGGACCCCACAATGAGCAGTTCTTC.

V gene TRBV27 combines with J gene TRBJ1-2; D is unclear. Germline V lookup: CDR1 MNHEY, CDR2 SMNVEV (reference sequence). This CDR3 region has 13 residues. V shed 5 bases and J shed 4 bases, with 11 bases lying between them. CDR3 nucleotide sequence: TGTGCCAGCAGTCCCTCCCAGATCTATGGCTACACCTTC. It translates to CASSPSQIYGYTF.

The chain uses TRBV5-5 and TRBJ1-3; possible D gene TRBD1, 6 bases. Germline lookup yields CDR1 SGHKS and CDR2 YYEKEE (reference sequence). This CDR3 is built from 17 residues. V was pared by 5 bases and J by 0 bases, with 18 bases between. CDR3 protein: CASRRRQENTSGNTIYF. In DNA, the CDR3 is TGTGCCAGCAGGAGAAGACAGGAGAATACCTCTGGAAACACCATATATTTT.

This chain joins TRBV6-5 and TRBJ1-6, with 9 bases that match TRBD1. V shed 6 bases, J shed 8 bases, and the junction held 8 bases outside the gene matches. The CDR3 has 15 amino acids. Germline CDR1 reads MNHEY; CDR2 reads SVGAGI. Here the CDR3 DNA reads TGTGCCAGCAGGCCTCCGGGACAGGGATATTCACCCCTCCACTTT. Its translation is CASRPPGQGYSPLHF.

In its sample, this clone was seen once. V gene TRBV27 combines with J gene TRBJ2-5; TRBD2 matches at 11 bases. The ends lost 3 bases at V and 9 bases at J; junction bases unmatched: 15. This CDR3 has 17 residues. Germline V gene lookup returns CDR1 MNHEY and CDR2 SMNVEV (reference sequence). The CDR3 DNA follows: TGTGCCAGCAGTTTGGGGGCTCCTAGCGGGAGGCGGATGGCCCAGTACTTC. It is translated as CASSLGAPSGRRMAQYF.

This chain connects TRBV5-4 to TRBJ2-5; 10 bases agree with TRBD2. Germline V CDR1 and CDR2: SGHNT, YYREEE (reference sequence). Trimming cost V 4 bases and J 7 bases; bases outside gene matches: 7. There are 14 residues in the CDR3. The CDR3 protein is CASSDSGRLGTQYF. CDR3 nucleotide sequence: TGTGCCAGCAGCGATAGCGGGAGGTTAGGGACCCAGTACTTC.

This chain uses TRBV6-4 with TRBJ2-3, with 11 bases fitting TRBD1. The CDR3 covers 15 residues. Germline lookup yields CDR1 MRHNA and CDR2 SNTAGT. Losses at the gene ends were 0 bases for V and 4 bases for J; bases not matched to a gene: 0. The CDR3 loop reads CASSDSGQGADTQYF. CDR3 nucleotide sequence: TGTGCCAGCAGTGACTCGGGACAGGGGGCAGATACGCAGTATTTT.

The CDR3 loop reads CASSLLGADEQYF. Written as DNA, the CDR3 is TGTGCCAGCAGCTTACTAGGGGCCGACGAGCAGTACTTC. The chain carries TRBV7-9 and TRBJ2-7, with D perhaps matching TRBD1 (5 bases). Germline loops: CDR1 SEHNR, CDR2 FQNEAQ (reference sequence). This CDR3 region has 13 residues. V was shortened by 2 bases and J by 5 bases, with 10 bases between the two germline ends.

The chain uses TRBV6-2 or TRBV6-3 and TRBJ2-5; D perhaps matches TRBD2 (5 bases). Per germline, CDR1 MNHEY and CDR2 SVGEGT. This CDR3 is built from 13 residues. V lost 6 bases and J lost 5, with 13 bases in between. This chain's CDR3 is CASSLDERETQYF. CDR3 in DNA: TGTGCCAGCAGCCTGGATGAGCGGGAGACCCAGTACTTC.